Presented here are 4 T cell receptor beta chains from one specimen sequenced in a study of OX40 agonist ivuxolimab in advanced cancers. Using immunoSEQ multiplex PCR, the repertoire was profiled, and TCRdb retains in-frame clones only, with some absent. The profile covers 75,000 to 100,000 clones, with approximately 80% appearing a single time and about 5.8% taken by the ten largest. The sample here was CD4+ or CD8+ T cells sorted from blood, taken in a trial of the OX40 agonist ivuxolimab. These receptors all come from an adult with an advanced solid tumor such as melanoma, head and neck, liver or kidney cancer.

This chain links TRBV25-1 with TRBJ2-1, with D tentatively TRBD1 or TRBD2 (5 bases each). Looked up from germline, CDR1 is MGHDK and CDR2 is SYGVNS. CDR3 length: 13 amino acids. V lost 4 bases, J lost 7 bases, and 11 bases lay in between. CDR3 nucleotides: TGTGCCAGCAGTGGAAGCGGACAAAATGAGCAGTTCTTC. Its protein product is CASSGSGQNEQFF.

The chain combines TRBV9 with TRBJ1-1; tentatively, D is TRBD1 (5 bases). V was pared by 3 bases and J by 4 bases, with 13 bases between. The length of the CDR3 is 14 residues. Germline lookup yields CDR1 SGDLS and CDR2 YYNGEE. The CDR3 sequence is CASSGKVRGTEAFF. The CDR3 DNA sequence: TGTGCCAGCAGCGGGAAGGTAAGGGGCACTGAAGCTTTCTTT.

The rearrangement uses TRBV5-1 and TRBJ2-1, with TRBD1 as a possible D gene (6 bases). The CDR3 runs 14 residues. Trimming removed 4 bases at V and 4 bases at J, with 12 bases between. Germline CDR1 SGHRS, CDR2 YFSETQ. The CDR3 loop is CASSPEQGYNEQFF. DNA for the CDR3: TGCGCCAGCAGCCCGGAACAGGGATACAATGAGCAGTTCTTC.

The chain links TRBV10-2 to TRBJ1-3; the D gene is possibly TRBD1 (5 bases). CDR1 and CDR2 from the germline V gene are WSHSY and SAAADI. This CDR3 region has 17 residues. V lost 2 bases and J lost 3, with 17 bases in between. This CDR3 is CASSELVGTTIGNTIYF. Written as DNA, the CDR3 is TGCGCCAGCAGTGAGCTAGTGGGGACGACAATTGGAAACACCATATATTTT.